Here is one TCR beta chain with its context. The data were taken from a study of tumor-infiltrating lymphocytes in primary liver carcinoma. Study details: Ranging in age from 30 to 69 years, the patients were men and women.

The input was approximately 500 ng total RNA; TCR beta cDNA was made from it with a constant-region primer. Slightly modified ARM-PCR with three nested multiplex PCR rounds yielded TCR beta libraries. TRBV1-TRBV30 forward primers and a C-beta reverse primer were used in the first two PCR rounds, which each ran for 10 cycles. MiXCR, run by TCRdb on the multiplex PCR reads, gives a single entry per CDR3 protein. The data contain 30,000 to 35,000 distinct CDR3 sequences, 70% to 80% of them seen just once; the ten biggest clones take up roughly 34%. The CDR3 loop spans 17 amino acids. Trimming at V came to 9 bases and at J to 6 bases, leaving 21 bases not matched to a gene. Germline V gene lookup returns CDR1 MGHRA and CDR2 YSYEKL. Between roughly 20 and 31 mg of unsorted bulk tissue served as the source from which RNA and DNA were co-extracted. Patients underwent resection of primary liver carcinoma.

This chain links TRBV4-1 with TRBJ2-7; 9 nucleotides agree with TRBD2. Sequencing was carried out using liver tumor tissue from sampling region 5. As to subset: tumor region T5, tumor centre. The origin of this receptor is a man aged 35 to 55 with primary liver carcinoma and hepatitis B virus infection. This CDR3 is CASSSPYGAGGLGEQYF. The CDR3 DNA sequence: TGCGCCAGTAGCTCCCCCTATGGCGCGGGAGGGCTCGGCGAGCAGTACTTC.